The 29 T cell receptor beta chains below come from one sample, sequenced in a study of human T cells and chemical hapten exposure. TCRdb fed the RACE reads into MiXCR, producing one record per CDR3 protein. The sample yields roughly 130,000 distinct CDR3 sequences, more than 7.5% seen once. Time point specified: healthy volunteer bleed at 2 weeks. RNA extraction used unfractionated whole blood as the source of total RNA. The specimen was whole blood. These receptors were obtained from a male donor in good health. Some clones in this sample may be carry-over from other donors' samples.

Many counts were recorded for this clonotype. The chain has TRBV18 and TRBJ1-1; D remains ambiguous. Germline CDR1 and CDR2: KGHSH and LQKENI. V was clipped by 4 bases and J by 3 bases, with 9 bases between them. The CDR3 runs 13 residues. The CDR3, as DNA: TGTGCCAGCTCACAAGACGTATACACTGAAGCTTTCTTT. It is translated as CASSQDVYTEAFF.

This clonotype showed up many times. This chain uses TRBV27 with TRBJ2-3; 7 bases line up with TRBD1. V gave up 5 bases and J gave up 2 bases; unmatched junction bases: 10. The CDR3 is made up of 16 amino acids. Germline assignment: CDR1 MNHEY and CDR2 SMNVEV (reference sequence). The CDR3 is CASSPRTGTHTDTQYF. CDR3 bases: TGTGCCAGCAGTCCACGGACAGGCACCCACACAGATACGCAGTATTTT.

The chain employs TRBV27 and TRBJ1-5; 7 bases line up with TRBD1. The CDR3 loop spans 14 amino acids. The V gene end was trimmed by 5 bases and the J gene end by 7 bases; junction bases not matched to a gene: 8. Germline CDR1 and CDR2: MNHEY and SMNVEV (reference sequence). The CDR3 nucleotides are TGTGCCAGCAGTCCAACAGGGGTTGGACAGCCCCAGCATTTT. Its translation: CASSPTGVGQPQHF.

This clonotype was observed a handful of times. This rearrangement joins TRBV4-1 to TRBJ2-6, with D perhaps TRBD2 (5 bases). Germline V gives CDR1 MGHRA, CDR2 YSYEKL. With 4 bases removed from V and 4 bases from J, the gap between germline ends came to 17 bases. This CDR3 is built from 17 residues. CDR3 loop: CASSLETPAEGANVLTF. DNA for the CDR3: TGCGCCAGCAGCCTAGAAACTCCAGCGGAAGGGGCCAACGTCCTGACTTTC.

The rearrangement joins TRBV5-5 to TRBJ2-5, with TRBD2 matching over 7 bases. The CDR3 loop spans 15 amino acids. CDR1 is SGHKS, CDR2 YYEKEE, per germline (reference sequence). Trimming at V came to 3 bases and at J to 5 bases, leaving 10 bases not matched to a gene. Here the CDR3 DNA reads TGTGCCAGCAGCTCGGAGGGGAGGGCTGGGGAGACCCAGTACTTC. Translating it yields CASSSEGRAGETQYF.

This clonotype was counted a few times. The chain employs TRBV12-3 or TRBV12-4 and TRBJ2-1; no clear D. The CDR3 is 12 amino acids. V was pared by 3 bases and J by 7 bases, with 7 bases between. CDR3 sequence reads: CASSFDRNEQFF. The CDR3, as DNA: TGTGCCAGCAGTTTTGATAGGAATGAGCAGTTCTTC.

V and J are TRBV10-3 and TRBJ2-3; no reliable D call. Between the trimmed V and J ends, which lost 0 bases and 2 bases, there was a span of 6 bases. The CDR3 contains 14 residues. Germline lookup yields CDR1 ENHRY and CDR2 SYGVKD. The DNA of the CDR3 is TGTGCCATCAGTGAGTCGGGTCCCACAGATACGCAGTATTTT. It translates to CAISESGPTDTQYF.

This chain joins TRBV6-5 and TRBJ2-7; 8 nucleotides match TRBD2. Germline lookup yields CDR1 MNHEY and CDR2 SVGAGI. The CDR3 contains 14 residues. Unmatched junction bases numbered 4, after V lost 6 bases and J lost 0 bases. CDR3 coding DNA: TGTGCCAGCAGCCTCGGGGGGGGCTCCTACGAGCAGTACTTC. This translates into CASSLGGGSYEQYF.

Concerning this clonotype itself: A much larger clonotype is one base distant, so this may be a read error. This chain links TRBV6-5 with TRBJ2-7; 10 bases align to TRBD2. V lost 4 bases and J lost 3; bases outside the gene matches: 12. This CDR3 region has 17 residues. Germline CDR1 MNHEY, CDR2 SVGAGI. CDR3 amino acids: CASSFGASGGFIYEQYF. Written as DNA, the CDR3 is TGTGCCAGCAGTTTCGGGGCTAGCGGGGGTTTCATCTACGAGCAGTACTTC.

This clonotype has a handful of counts. The chain links TRBV7-9 to TRBJ2-7, with a weak D call TRBD1 (6 bases). The V end was cut by 5 bases, the J end by 2 bases, with 10 bases between. CDR1 is SEHNR and CDR2 is FQNEAQ in the germline V gene (reference sequence). The CDR3 runs 13 residues. The CDR3 reads CASSQSGAYEQYF. In nucleotides, the CDR3 is TGTGCCAGCAGCCAGTCAGGGGCCTACGAGCAGTACTTC. Looking up the rest from reference TRBV7-9 and TRBJ2-7 gives the full variable domain: DTGVSQNPRHKITKRGQNVTFRCDPISEHNRLYWYRQTLGQGPEFLTYFQNEAQLEKSRLLSDRFSAERPKGSFSTLEIQRTEQGDSAMYLCASSQSGAYEQYFGPGTRLTVT.

In this sample, this clonotype turned up a few times. V and J are TRBV3-1 and TRBJ2-1; 9 bases match TRBD2. The CDR3 has 19 amino acids. J gave up 1 base and V 4 bases, and 14 bases lay outside the gene matches. CDR1 is LGHDT, CDR2 YNNKEL, per germline (reference sequence). The CDR3 region is CASSPPPGLAGMSYNEQFF. The CDR3 DNA reads as TGTGCCAGCAGCCCCCCTCCAGGTCTAGCGGGGATGTCCTACAATGAGCAGTTCTTC.

Here the CDR3 reads CASSIRRLAGVHNEQFF. Written as DNA, the CDR3 is TGTGCCAGTAGTATACGGCGGCTAGCGGGAGTGCACAATGAGCAGTTCTTC. The genes are TRBV19 and TRBJ2-1; 10 nucleotides agree with TRBD2. Germline values: CDR1 LNHDA, CDR2 SQIVND (reference sequence). V lost 2 bases to trimming and J lost 5 bases; unmatched junction nucleotides: 9. The CDR3 has 17 residues.

This clonotype was found a few times. V and J are TRBV3-1 and TRBJ1-1; D is possibly TRBD1 (5 bases). This CDR3 spans 16 amino acids. V was trimmed by 0 bases and J by 1 base, leaving 12 bases between them. Germline V CDR1 and CDR2: LGHDT, YNNKEL (reference sequence). CDR3 nucleotides: TGTGCCAGCAGCCAAGATCATGGACACTCGAACACTGAAGCTTTCTTT. Translation: CASSQDHGHSNTEAFF.

This clonotype was counted at least ten times. V gene TRBV4-1 combines with J gene TRBJ2-3; D unclear. V lost 1 base, J lost 2 bases, and 4 bases lay in between. Germline V lookup: CDR1 MGHRA, CDR2 YSYEKL. The CDR3 contains 13 residues. As DNA, the CDR3 is TGCGCCAGCAGCCAAGCGAACACAGATACGCAGTATTTT. It specifies CASSQANTDTQYF.

About this clonotype itself: A read error may be the cause here, since a much bigger clone is one base away. The CDR3 ends on some other residue instead of the conserved phenylalanine or tryptophan, so this is likely a read error. The CDR3 sequence is CASNSYRHSNQPQHS. DNA of the CDR3: TGTGCCAGCAACTCCTACCGGCATAGCAATCAGCCCCAGCATTCT. V usage is TRBV5-8 and J usage is TRBJ1-5; D gene unclear. Germline V CDR1 and CDR2: SGHTS, YDEGEE. Trimming stripped 6 bases from V and 0 bases from J, with 13 bases between. The CDR3 is made up of 15 amino acids.

This clonotype has only a few counts. The chain uses TRBV6-6 and TRBJ1-5, with D possibly TRBD1 on 6 matching bases. V shed 3 bases and J shed 2 bases, with 11 bases lying between them. The CDR3 length is 15 residues. Germline CDR1 and CDR2: MNHNY and SVGAGI (reference sequence). CDR3: CASSYTGQRNQPQHF. The CDR3 DNA is TGTGCCAGCAGTTATACCGGACAGCGCAATCAGCCCCAGCATTTT.

This clonotype was seen at least ten times. This rearrangement joins TRBV13 to TRBJ2-4, with 9 bases identical to TRBD1. V shed 5 bases and J 0 bases; nucleotides not matched to a gene: 14. This CDR3 spans 19 amino acids. Germline values: CDR1 PRHDT, CDR2 FYEKMQ (reference sequence). The CDR3 spells CASSPSHGTGLIAKNIQYF. CDR3 bases: TGTGCCAGCAGCCCGAGTCACGGGACAGGGCTAATAGCCAAAAACATTCAGTACTTC.

This clonotype was detected ten times or more. The J gene is TRBJ2-7, the V gene TRBV29-1, with 9 positions matching TRBD1. Germline CDR1 SQVTM, CDR2 ANQGSEA. Trimming took 4 bases from V and 0 from J; bases not matched to a gene: 10. The CDR3 extends over 16 amino acids. CDR3: CSVVDRGGRASYEQYF. CDR3 DNA: TGCAGCGTTGTGGACAGGGGAGGGAGGGCCTCCTACGAGCAGTACTTC.

The chain has TRBV10-3 and TRBJ2-4; the D call may be TRBD1 or TRBD2 (5 bases each). Trimming shortened V by 0 bases and J by 7 bases, and 13 bases separated the two germline ends. Germline V gene data show CDR1 as ENHRY and CDR2 as SYGVKD. The CDR3 consists of 15 residues. CDR3 residues: CAISESGLPSNIQYF. The CDR3 nucleotides read TGTGCCATCAGTGAGTCGGGGCTACCTAGCAACATTCAGTACTTC.

This clonotype has a handful of counts. This sequence joins TRBV9 and TRBJ1-1, with 7 bases matching TRBD1. J gave up 5 bases and V 3 bases, and 7 bases lay outside the gene matches. The CDR3 has 14 residues. Per the germline V gene, CDR1 is SGDLS and CDR2 is YYNGEE. This CDR3 reads CASSAQGRRTEAFF. CDR3 DNA: TGTGCCAGCAGCGCACAGGGGCGTCGGACTGAAGCTTTCTTT.

This clonotype has ten or more counts. This chain connects TRBV6-5 to TRBJ2-7; 16 positions agree with TRBD2. In germline, CDR1 is MNHEY, CDR2 SVGAGI. V lost 0 bases and J lost 4; bases outside the gene matches: 3. CDR3 length equals 17 residues. CDR3 in DNA: TGTGCCAGCAGTTACTCGGGACTAGCGGGAGGGCCATACGAGCAGTACTTC. Its protein is CASSYSGLAGGPYEQYF.

This clonotype was seen at least ten times. J is TRBJ1-4 and V is TRBV7-9; TRBD1 matches 7 bases. In germline, CDR1 is SEHNR, CDR2 FQNEAQ (reference sequence). The CDR3 sequence is 13 residues long. Unmatched junction bases numbered 6, after V lost 3 bases and J lost 11 bases. The CDR3 reads CASSFYRGEKLFF. The CDR3 DNA follows: TGTGCCAGCAGCTTCTACAGGGGTGAGAAACTGTTTTTT.

This clonotype has just a few counts. The J gene is TRBJ2-1, the V gene TRBV20-1; 7 nucleotides agree with TRBD2. V dropped 3 bases and J dropped 0; count of bases not matched to a gene: 8. The length of the CDR3 is 16 residues. Germline assignment: CDR1 DFQATT and CDR2 SNEGSKA (reference sequence). The CDR3 reads CSASHRGDSSYNEQFF. CDR3 coding DNA: TGCAGTGCTAGCCACCGGGGGGATAGCTCCTACAATGAGCAGTTCTTC.

At least ten counts were recorded for this clonotype. The chain carries TRBV7-9 and TRBJ2-7; no clear D gene. The CDR3 has 11 residues. Trimming removed 5 bases from V and 6 bases from J, with 8 bases in between. Germline V gene data show CDR1 as SEHNR and CDR2 as FQNEAQ (reference sequence). The CDR3 region has the DNA TGTGCCAGCAGCCCCCTAATCGAGCAGTACTTC. Protein sequence: CASSPLIEQYF.

The V and J genes are TRBV27 and TRBJ2-1; 7 nucleotides line up with TRBD2. In germline, CDR1 is MNHEY, CDR2 SMNVEV (reference sequence). The CDR3 has 16 residues. The V and J ends lost 1 base and 8 bases, in that order; junction bases with no gene match: 11. The CDR3 is CASSLFGNGGTDEQFF. CDR3 sequence (DNA): TGTGCCAGCAGTTTATTCGGGAACGGGGGGACTGATGAGCAGTTCTTC.

This chain uses TRBV27 with TRBJ1-1; no firm D call. Per the germline V gene, CDR1 is MNHEY and CDR2 is SMNVEV (reference sequence). The germline V and J ends were trimmed by 3 bases and 4 bases, with 9 bases remaining between them. The CDR3 extends over 13 amino acids. The CDR3: CASSFQAGTEAFF. The CDR3 DNA sequence: TGTGCCAGCAGTTTTCAGGCCGGCACTGAAGCTTTCTTT.

This clonotype appeared a few times. This sequence joins TRBV5-1 and TRBJ2-3, with 12 positions matching TRBD2. The CDR3 totals 14 residues. The V gene end was trimmed by 5 bases and the J gene end by 5 bases; junction bases not matched to a gene: 3. In germline, CDR1 is SGHRS, CDR2 YFSETQ. The CDR3 sequence is CASRRTSGEDTQYF. The CDR3, as DNA: TGCGCCAGCAGACGGACTAGCGGGGAAGATACGCAGTATTTT.

There are many counts of this clonotype. The V and J genes are TRBV18 and TRBJ1-1; maybe TRBD1 (5 bases). Germline CDR1 KGHSH, CDR2 LQKENI. This CDR3 has 14 residues. The V end lost 0 bases, the J end lost 6 bases, and 11 bases lay between the germline ends. The chain's CDR3 is CASSPPKDTPEAFF. The CDR3 DNA reads as TGTGCCAGCTCACCACCAAAGGACACCCCTGAAGCTTTCTTT.

This chain uses TRBV20-1 with TRBJ1-1; a possible D gene is TRBD1 (5 bases). From germline, CDR1 is DFQATT and CDR2 SNEGSKA (reference sequence). V lost 5 bases to trimming and J lost 1 base, with 11 bases between them. This CDR3 has 13 amino acids. The CDR3, as DNA: TGCAGTGCTGGGGGGGGTCCGAACACTGAAGCTTTCTTT. Its protein product is CSAGGGPNTEAFF.